This T cell receptor beta chain was captured in a study of regulatory T cells in long-lasting Graves disease. Germline assignment: CDR1 MDHEN and CDR2 SYDVKM. With V trimmed by 6 bases and J by 2 bases, 8 bases remained unmatched. This CDR3 is 15 amino acids long. Arm-PCR of CDR3 regions with iRepertoire HTBI primers generated TCR beta libraries. MiXCR, applied by TCRdb to the multiplex PCR reads, yields one record per CDR3 protein. The sample records roughly 500,000 distinct CDR3 sequences, 20% to 25% being singletons. This clonotype was found many times. Time point given: persistent/refractory GD, antithyroid drugs over 5 years with positive TRAb. The TCR library was made from RNA extracted from PBMCs. EDTA tubes received about 9.3 milliliters of collected peripheral blood.

The starting material was peripheral blood mononuclear cells (PBMCs), obtained when the disease was refractory, from a patient treated with antithyroid drugs. This clonotype originated in a female donor with Graves disease. The chain couples TRBV28 to TRBJ2-7, with 9 positions matching TRBD1. CDR3 amino acids: CASSSTGTGTYEQYF. As DNA, the CDR3 is TGTGCCAGCAGCTCCACCGGGACAGGGACCTACGAGCAGTACTTC.